These 19 T cell receptor beta chains were all obtained from the same sample, sequenced in a study of identical twins. TCRdb itself ran the 5' RACE reads through MiXCR, one entry per CDR3 protein. The table includes hundreds of thousands of distinct CDR3 sequences, 6% to 8% detected once. A further study also used this sample, focusing on yellow fever vaccine responses in identical twins.

The specimen sequenced was CD8+ T cells sorted from blood. The receptors were gathered from a woman between 18 and 29 years old in good health.

This clonotype was counted many times. V is TRBV7-9 and J is TRBJ2-3, with D unresolved. CDR3 size: 12 residues. Trimming took off 3 bases at V and 6 bases at J, with 7 bases between the two ends. Looked up from germline, CDR1 is SEHNR and CDR2 is FQNEAQ (reference sequence). CDR3 sequence: CASSLDSDTQYF. The CDR3 DNA is TGTGCCAGCAGCTTGGATTCTGATACGCAGTATTTT. The full variable domain, rest sourced from reference TRBV7-9 and TRBJ2-3, is DTGVSQNPRHKITKRGQNVTFRCDPISEHNRLYWYRQTLGQGPEFLTYFQNEAQLEKSRLLSDRFSAERPKGSFSTLEIQRTEQGDSAMYLCASSLDSDTQYFGPGTRLTVL.

The chain carries TRBV7-9 and TRBJ2-2; 7 bases line up with TRBD1. The CDR3 contains 14 residues. Germline CDR1 and CDR2: SEHNR and FQNEAQ (reference sequence). After removal of 5 bases from V and 2 bases from J, the junction contained 2 bases not matched to a gene. The CDR3 coding sequence is TGTGCCAGCAGCGGACAGGCAAACACCGGGGAGCTGTTTTTT. It codes for CASSGQANTGELFF.

This clonotype has a count of ten or more. The chain employs TRBV5-1 and TRBJ2-7; possible D gene TRBD1, 6 bases. Trimming removed 4 bases from V and 9 bases from J, with 11 bases in between. The V gene's germline CDR1 is SGHRS and CDR2 YFSETQ. CDR3 length: 11 residues. The CDR3 DNA is TGCGCCAGCAGCCAGGGACAAGGGCAGTACTTC. It encodes CASSQGQGQYF.

Ten or more counts support this clonotype. The V gene is TRBV6-5, the J gene TRBJ1-5; TRBD1 agrees at 8 bases. From germline, CDR1 is MNHEY and CDR2 SVGAGI. This CDR3 spans 15 amino acids. The ends lost 4 bases at V and 4 bases at J; junction bases unmatched: 6. The CDR3, as DNA: TGTGCCAGCAGTTTCGGGACAGGTGAGAATCAGCCCCAGCATTTT. Its protein product is CASSFGTGENQPQHF.

This clonotype came up a few times. This chain links TRBV7-9 with TRBJ1-4; 8 nucleotides align to TRBD1. CDR3 length: 15 amino acids. Per the germline V gene, CDR1 is SEHNR and CDR2 is FQNEAQ (reference sequence). Trimming cost V 5 bases and J 3 bases; bases outside gene matches: 5. This CDR3 reads CASSPQGAANEKLFF. CDR3 in DNA: TGTGCCAGCAGCCCTCAGGGGGCCGCTAATGAAAAACTGTTTTTT. Based on the CDR3 plus reference TRBV7-9 and TRBJ1-4, the full variable domain is DTGVSQNPRHKITKRGQNVTFRCDPISEHNRLYWYRQTLGQGPEFLTYFQNEAQLEKSRLLSDRFSAERPKGSFSTLEIQRTEQGDSAMYLCASSPQGAANEKLFFGSGTQLSVL.

This clonotype was counted at least ten times. The chain combines TRBV2 with TRBJ2-7; no clear D. This CDR3 spans 12 amino acids. Germline V gene lookup returns CDR1 SNHLY and CDR2 FYNNEI. The ends were cut back, 6 bases at V and 4 bases at J, with 10 bases in the middle. The CDR3 bases are TGTGCCAGCAGCGCCGGACGATACGAGCAGTACTTC. It is translated as CASSAGRYEQYF.

J is TRBJ1-1 and V is TRBV7-9; D is perhaps TRBD1 (5 bases). Germline lookup yields CDR1 SEHNR and CDR2 FQNEAQ (reference sequence). CDR3 length: 16 residues. Trimming took off 2 bases at V and 1 base at J, with 14 bases between the two ends. DNA of the CDR3: TGTGCCAGCAGCTTAAGATCGTCAGGGCGGAACACTGAAGCTTTCTTT. Its protein is CASSLRSSGRNTEAFF.

This clonotype showed up many times. This chain joins TRBV28 and TRBJ1-1, with a possible D match to TRBD1 (5 bases). The germline CDR1 and CDR2 sequences are MDHEN and SYDVKM. This CDR3 is built from 11 residues. Trimming took 10 bases from V and 5 from J, leaving 11 bases between them. CDR3 sequence: CAILDSTEAFF. CDR3 DNA: TGTGCCATCCTAGACAGTACTGAAGCTTTCTTT.

In this sample, this clonotype turned up many times. The V and J genes are TRBV7-7 and TRBJ2-3; D possibly corresponds to TRBD1 (5 bases). The germline V gene has CDR1 SSHAT and CDR2 FNYEAQ (reference sequence). Trimming stripped 1 base from V and 6 bases from J, with 8 bases between. The CDR3 runs to 13 residues. CDR3 bases: TGTGCCAGCAGCTTAGAGGGGCTGGATACGCAGTATTTT. It yields the protein CASSLEGLDTQYF.

This clonotype has ten or more counts. The DNA of the CDR3 is TGTGCCAGCAGCTTAGACGAGGGGGCTTACGAGCAGTACTTC. This translates into CASSLDEGAYEQYF. The chain has TRBV7-8 and TRBJ2-7; 7 nucleotides line up with TRBD1. Germline CDR1 SGHVS, CDR2 FQNEAQ. V was pared by 1 base and J by 4 bases, with 4 bases of the junction left unmatched. This CDR3 has 14 residues.

This clonotype was counted many times. The chain uses TRBV12-3 or TRBV12-4 and TRBJ2-2; no reliable D call. This CDR3 has 13 amino acids. Between the trimmed V and J ends, which lost 3 bases and 3 bases, there was a span of 5 bases. As DNA, the CDR3 is TGTGCCAGCAGTTTGTTGGACACCGGGGAGCTGTTTTTT. This gives the protein CASSLLDTGELFF.

The sample holds many counts of this clonotype. The chain has TRBV15 and TRBJ2-2; 7 nucleotides agree with TRBD2. V was pared by 0 bases and J by 5 bases, with 9 bases of the junction left unmatched. Germline V gene sequence: CDR1 LNHNV, CDR2 YYDKDF (reference sequence). The CDR3 length is 17 residues. The CDR3 region is CATSRDDGEGLTGELFF. The CDR3 DNA reads as TGTGCCACCAGCAGAGATGATGGGGAGGGTCTGACCGGGGAGCTGTTTTTT.

The V gene is TRBV6-5, the J gene TRBJ2-1; TRBD2 aligns across 12 bases. The CDR3 has 16 residues. CDR1 and CDR2 (germline): MNHEY, SVGAGI. The J segment lost 2 bases and the V segment lost 5 bases, leaving 4 bases of the junction unmatched. In DNA, the CDR3 is TGTGCCAGCAGTGTACTAGCGGGGGGACCCTACAATGAGCAGTTCTTC. Encoded protein: CASSVLAGGPYNEQFF.

This clonotype was detected ten times or more. The CDR3 here is CASSSTGVDGNQPQHF. The CDR3 DNA reads TGTGCCAGCAGCTCGACAGGGGTTGATGGCAATCAGCCCCAGCATTTT. V and J are TRBV5-5 and TRBJ1-5; 8 nucleotides match TRBD1. The germline V gene encodes CDR1 SGHKS and CDR2 YYEKEE (reference sequence). The CDR3 runs 16 residues. V lost 3 bases to trimming and J lost 2 bases; unmatched junction nucleotides: 7.

The chain couples TRBV10-3 to TRBJ1-1, with D maybe TRBD1 (5 bases). The V end lost 5 bases, the J end lost 1 base, and 11 bases lay between the germline ends. The CDR3 extends over 14 amino acids. Germline V gene lookup returns CDR1 ENHRY and CDR2 SYGVKD. DNA for the CDR3: TGTGCCATCAGTCCCGAGGGGAGGAACACTGAAGCTTTCTTT. Amino acids: CAISPEGRNTEAFF.

Only a few counts were recorded for this clonotype. The chain carries TRBV3-1 and TRBJ2-1; TRBD2 matches at 7 bases. The V segment lost 0 bases and the J segment 6 bases; nucleotides outside the gene matches: 2. Germline V gene data show CDR1 as LGHDT and CDR2 as YNNKEL (reference sequence). This CDR3 has 14 residues. The CDR3 protein is CASSQDSGGNEQFF. CDR3 nucleotide sequence: TGTGCCAGCAGCCAAGATTCGGGGGGCAATGAGCAGTTCTTC.

This clonotype turned up a few times. The V and J genes are TRBV29-1 and TRBJ2-1; 8 positions match TRBD1. The V and J ends lost 3 bases and 7 bases, in that order; junction bases with no gene match: 17. Germline V gene sequence: CDR1 SQVTM, CDR2 ANQGSEA. There are 17 residues in the CDR3. The CDR3 spells CSVERWLADTGGNEQFF. The CDR3 coding sequence is TGCAGCGTTGAGCGGTGGTTAGCGGATACAGGGGGGAATGAGCAGTTCTTC.

The chain combines TRBV12-3 or TRBV12-4 with TRBJ2-3; D is uncertain. This CDR3 contains 13 residues. V lost 2 bases and J 4 bases, leaving 7 bases between the germline ends. The CDR3 region has the DNA TGTGCCAGCAGTTTATTAGGTCCAGATACGCAGTATTTT. Protein sequence: CASSLLGPDTQYF.

In its sample, this clonotype was seen many times. This chain connects TRBV6-1 to TRBJ1-5, with D perhaps matching TRBD1 (5 bases). V lost 2 bases, J lost 10 bases, and 21 bases lay in between. The CDR3 totals 16 residues. Germline CDR1 MNHNS, CDR2 SASEGT. CDR3 DNA sequence: TGTGCCAGCAGTGAATCCCCCCGGGACCTGGTCGAACCCCAGCATTTT. As protein: CASSESPRDLVEPQHF.